The T cell receptor (beta chain) under discussion was sequenced for a study of human T cells and chemical hapten exposure. At the level of the study: The cohort included alopecia areata under or over 50% scalp, totalis and universalis. Findings of the study overall: There was no change with DPC sensitization in TCRs above 1 in 1000 frequency.

Time point denoted: patch test 1, 2 weeks after DPC sensitization. Treatment: therapeutic diphenylcyclopropenone sensitization with weekly scalp DPC. Drawing of blood took place ahead of applying each patch test. Alopecia patients deemed DPC-suitable, aged 18 to 70, excluding pregnancy. CDR3 size: 12 residues. Deletions cut 4 bases from V and 7 bases from J, with 8 bases between. Germline CDR1 reads SGHAT; CDR2 reads FQDESV (reference sequence). MiXCR, run by TCRdb on the RACE reads, gives a single entry per CDR3 protein. The data contain 75,000 to 95,000 distinct CDR3 sequences, roughly 12% of them singletons. With regard to this clonotype: Antigen: not known.

This specimen consisted of whole blood, obtained in connection with sensitization to the hapten diphenylcyclopropenone (DPC). The chain has TRBV11-1 and TRBJ2-1, with D unresolved. The receptor was derived from a woman in her fifties or sixties with alopecia areata. Some clones in this sample may be carry-over from other donors' samples. As DNA, the CDR3 is TGTGCCAGCAGCTCGAATAGGAATGAGCAGTTCTTC. Protein sequence: CASSSNRNEQFF.